The subject of this entry is one T cell receptor beta chain. Clones were read by immunoSEQ multiplex PCR, and TCRdb kept only the in-frame ones, dropping some. In the table there are about 130,000 clones, around nine tenths of which are singletons. The CDR3 contains 14 residues. Germline lookup yields CDR1 SGHNT and CDR2 YYREEE (reference sequence). With 3 bases removed from V and 4 bases from J, the gap between germline ends came to 14 bases. In Cohort 3, a recovered donor had either two negative PCRs, clearance, or symptom resolution. The data were taken from a study of blood T cell repertoires in COVID-19. For the study at large: T cells, B-cell-depleted T cells, or PBMCs provided the cDNA or gDNA that served as material.

This clonotype originated in a woman in her 50s who had recovered from COVID-19. The chain is built from TRBV5-4 and TRBJ2-7; TRBD1 might be the D (6 bases). The sample was PBMCs or T cells enriched from blood (not recorded which). CDR3 bases: TGTGCCAGCAGCTATTTTGACAGGTCTTACGAGCAGTACTTC. It translates to CASSYFDRSYEQYF. Full variable domain (rest looked up from reference TRBV5-4 and TRBJ2-7): ETGVTQSPTHLIKTRGQQVTLRCSSQSGHNTVSWYQQALGQGPQFIFQYYREEENGRGNFPPRFSGLQFPNYSSELNVNALELDDSALYLCASSYFDRSYEQYFGPGTRLTVT.